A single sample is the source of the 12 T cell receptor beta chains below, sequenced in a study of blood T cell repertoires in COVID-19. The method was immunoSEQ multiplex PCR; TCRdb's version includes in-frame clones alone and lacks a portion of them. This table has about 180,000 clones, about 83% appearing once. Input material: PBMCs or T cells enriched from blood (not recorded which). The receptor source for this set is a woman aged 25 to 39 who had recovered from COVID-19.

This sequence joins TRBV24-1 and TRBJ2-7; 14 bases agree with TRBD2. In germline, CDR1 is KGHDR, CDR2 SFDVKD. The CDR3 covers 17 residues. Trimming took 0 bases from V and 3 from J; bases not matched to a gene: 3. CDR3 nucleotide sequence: TGTGCCACCAGTGATTTGGGGACTAGCGGGAGTTTCTACGAGCAGTACTTC. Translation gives CATSDLGTSGSFYEQYF.

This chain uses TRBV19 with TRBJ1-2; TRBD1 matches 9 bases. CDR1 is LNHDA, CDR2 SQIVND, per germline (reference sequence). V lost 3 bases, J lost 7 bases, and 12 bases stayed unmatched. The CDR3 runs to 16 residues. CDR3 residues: CASSIRDRVIFGGYTF. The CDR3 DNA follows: TGTGCCAGTAGTATTCGGGACAGGGTGATTTTTGGTGGCTACACCTTC.

CDR3 sequence reads: CASSKRGQPQHF. The CDR3 DNA reads TGTGCCAGCAGCAAAAGGGGGCAGCCCCAGCATTTT. The chain is built from TRBV21-1 and TRBJ1-5; the D call of TRBD1 is as the table states it, not checked on the DNA. TRBV21-1 is an annotated pseudogene. The CDR3 contains 12 residues.

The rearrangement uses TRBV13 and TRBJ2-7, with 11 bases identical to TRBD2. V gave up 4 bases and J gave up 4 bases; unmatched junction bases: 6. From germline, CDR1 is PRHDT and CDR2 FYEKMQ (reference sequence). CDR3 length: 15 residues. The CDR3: CASSYTSGSKYEQYF. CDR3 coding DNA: TGTGCCAGCAGCTACACTAGCGGGAGTAAATACGAGCAGTACTTC.

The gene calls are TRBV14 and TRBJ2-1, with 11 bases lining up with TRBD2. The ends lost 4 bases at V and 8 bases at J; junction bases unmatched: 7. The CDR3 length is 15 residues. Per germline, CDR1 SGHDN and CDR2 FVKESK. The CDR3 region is CASSRDSGRVHEQFF. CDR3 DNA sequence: TGTGCCAGCAGCCGCGATAGCGGGAGGGTCCATGAGCAGTTCTTC.

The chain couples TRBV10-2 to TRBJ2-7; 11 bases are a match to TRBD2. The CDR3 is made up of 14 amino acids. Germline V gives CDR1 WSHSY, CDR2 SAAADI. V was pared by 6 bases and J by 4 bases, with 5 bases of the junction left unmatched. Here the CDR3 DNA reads TGCGCCAGCAGACTAGCGGGAGAAGGGTACGAGCAGTACTTC. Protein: CASRLAGEGYEQYF.

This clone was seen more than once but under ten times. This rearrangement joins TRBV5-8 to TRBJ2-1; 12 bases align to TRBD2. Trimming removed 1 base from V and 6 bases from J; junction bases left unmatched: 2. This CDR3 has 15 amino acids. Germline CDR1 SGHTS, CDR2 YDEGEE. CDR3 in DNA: TGTGCCAGCAGCTTGAGACTAGCGGGAGCCAATGAGCAGTTCTTC. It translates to CASSLRLAGANEQFF.

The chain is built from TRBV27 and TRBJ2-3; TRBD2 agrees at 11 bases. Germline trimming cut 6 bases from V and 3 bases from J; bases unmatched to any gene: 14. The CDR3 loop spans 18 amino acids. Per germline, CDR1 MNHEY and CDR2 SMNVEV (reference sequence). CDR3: CASSPFSGRAEETDTQYF. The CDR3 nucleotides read TGTGCCAGCAGCCCCTTTAGCGGGAGGGCTGAGGAGACAGATACGCAGTATTTT.

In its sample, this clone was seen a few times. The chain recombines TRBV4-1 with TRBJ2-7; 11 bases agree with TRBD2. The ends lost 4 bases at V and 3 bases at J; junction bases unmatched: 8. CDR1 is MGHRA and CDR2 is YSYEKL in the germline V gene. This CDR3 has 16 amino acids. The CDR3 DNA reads TGCGCCAGCAGCCCTTCCGGGACTAGCGGTTTCTACGAGCAGTACTTC. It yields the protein CASSPSGTSGFYEQYF.

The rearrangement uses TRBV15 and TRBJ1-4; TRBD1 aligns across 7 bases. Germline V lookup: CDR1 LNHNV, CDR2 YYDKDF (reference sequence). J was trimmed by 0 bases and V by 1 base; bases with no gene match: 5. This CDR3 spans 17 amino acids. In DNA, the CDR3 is TGTGCCACCAGCAGAGGACAGGGACGTGCAACTAATGAAAAACTGTTTTTT. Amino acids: CATSRGQGRATNEKLFF.

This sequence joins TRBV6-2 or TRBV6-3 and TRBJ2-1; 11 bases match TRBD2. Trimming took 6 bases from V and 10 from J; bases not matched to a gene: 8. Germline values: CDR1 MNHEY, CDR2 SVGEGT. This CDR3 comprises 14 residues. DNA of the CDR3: TGTGCCAGCAGGCCTAGTTTAGCGGGAGGGGAGCAGTTCTTC. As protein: CASRPSLAGGEQFF.

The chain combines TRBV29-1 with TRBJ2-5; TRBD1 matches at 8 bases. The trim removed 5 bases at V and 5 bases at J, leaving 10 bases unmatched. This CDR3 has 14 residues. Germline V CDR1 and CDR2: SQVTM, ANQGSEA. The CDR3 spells CSVWSGQGSETQYF. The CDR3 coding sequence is TGCAGCGTTTGGAGTGGACAGGGTTCCGAGACCCAGTACTTC.